The 20 T cell receptor beta chains given below trace back to one sample, sequenced in a study of OX40 agonist ivuxolimab in advanced cancers. Assay: immunoSEQ multiplex PCR; the TCRdb copy retains only in-frame clones and omits some. The data hold 35,000 to 40,000 clones, with 80% to 95% observed a single time. Sequenced material: CD4+ or CD8+ T cells sorted from blood, taken in a trial of the OX40 agonist ivuxolimab. The source of these receptors is an adult with an advanced solid tumor such as melanoma, head and neck, liver or kidney cancer.

The chain recombines TRBV5-4 with TRBJ2-7, with 11 bases that match TRBD2. Trimming removed 9 bases from V and 9 bases from J; junction bases left unmatched: 11. The CDR3 has 13 residues. CDR1 is SGHNT and CDR2 is YYREEE in the germline V gene (reference sequence). The CDR3 region is CAMGLAEMGAQYF. The CDR3 DNA is TGTGCCATGGGACTAGCGGAAATGGGTGCGCAGTACTTC.

This clone has only one observation. The CDR3 nucleotides are TGTGCCAGCAGCTTACCCTCAGATACGCAGTATTTT. As protein: CASSLPSDTQYF. The chain joins TRBV11-2 to TRBJ2-3; D is undetermined. From germline, CDR1 is SGHAT and CDR2 FQNNGV. The CDR3 totals 12 residues. V shed 2 bases and J shed 4 bases, with 4 bases lying between them.

The chain couples TRBV6-1 to TRBJ2-2; a possible D gene is TRBD2 (5 bases). The V end was cut by 5 bases, the J end by 5 bases, with 12 bases between. CDR3 length: 14 amino acids. The germline V gene encodes CDR1 MNHNS and CDR2 SASEGT. The CDR3 loop reads CASSRAEETGELFF. CDR3 bases: TGTGCCAGCAGTCGGGCGGAGGAGACCGGGGAGCTGTTTTTT.

The count of this clone is one. The chain joins TRBV6-5 to TRBJ2-1; the match to TRBD1 covers 8 bases. The CDR3 covers 14 residues. Germline V gives CDR1 MNHEY, CDR2 SVGAGI. Losses at the gene ends were 6 bases for V and 6 bases for J; bases not matched to a gene: 7. The CDR3 loop is CASSISDRGNEQFF. The DNA for the CDR3 is TGTGCCAGCAGCATAAGTGACAGGGGCAATGAGCAGTTCTTC.

This chain connects TRBV6-5 to TRBJ1-2, with D perhaps TRBD1 (6 bases). The CDR3 runs to 15 residues. Germline CDR1 and CDR2: MNHEY and SVGAGI. Deletions cut 5 bases from V and 4 bases from J, with 17 bases between. The CDR3, as DNA: TGTGCCAGCAGTGGCCTCCTCACAGGGAGCTATGGCTACACCTTC. This codes for CASSGLLTGSYGYTF.

The V and J genes are TRBV7-8 and TRBJ2-7; TRBD1 matches 8 bases. This CDR3 comprises 16 residues. CDR1 SGHVS and CDR2 FQNEAQ come from the germline V gene. The J segment lost 0 bases and the V segment lost 7 bases, leaving 11 bases of the junction unmatched. For the CDR3, the DNA is TGTGCCAGCACCCTAACCCGGACAGGGCGCTCCTACGAGCAGTACTTC. Its translation is CASTLTRTGRSYEQYF.

The chain uses TRBV30 and TRBJ1-1; D uncertain. The length of the CDR3 is 13 residues. Germline V CDR1 and CDR2: GTSNPN, SVGIG (reference sequence). V was pared by 0 bases and J by 6 bases, with 11 bases between. The CDR3: CAWSVRLGAEAFF. CDR3 nucleotides: TGTGCCTGGAGTGTACGTCTCGGAGCTGAAGCTTTCTTT.

The V and J genes are TRBV2 and TRBJ1-1; 10 bases agree with TRBD1. With V trimmed by 6 bases and J by 5 bases, 6 bases remained unmatched. The V gene's germline CDR1 is SNHLY and CDR2 FYNNEI. CDR3 length: 14 residues. The CDR3 coding sequence is TGTGCCAGCAGGGCCGGGACAGGGGCAACTGAAGCTTTCTTT. This gives the protein CASRAGTGATEAFF.

The chain uses TRBV7-9 and TRBJ2-1, with 10 positions matching TRBD2. The germline gives CDR1 SEHNR, CDR2 FQNEAQ (reference sequence). The CDR3 is 18 residues long. The trim removed 5 bases at V and 8 bases at J, leaving 18 bases unmatched. The CDR3 here is CASSQDRGPSGSRDEQFF. CDR3 in DNA: TGTGCCAGCAGCCAAGATAGAGGTCCTAGCGGGAGCCGCGATGAGCAGTTCTTC.

The chain combines TRBV7-6 with TRBJ2-1, with D maybe TRBD2 (6 bases). V lost 2 bases to trimming and J lost 3 bases, with 11 bases between them. This CDR3 contains 15 residues. Germline V lookup: CDR1 SGHVS, CDR2 FNYEAQ. CDR3 DNA: TGTGCCAGCAGCTTAAGGGGCGGGAACTACAATGAGCAGTTCTTC. Its protein is CASSLRGGNYNEQFF.

The chain couples TRBV30 to TRBJ2-7; the D gene is possibly TRBD2 (5 bases). The V gene's germline CDR1 is GTSNPN and CDR2 SVGIG (reference sequence). CDR3 size: 15 residues. V lost 2 bases and J 2 bases, leaving 16 bases between the germline ends. The CDR3 here is CAWSQFLAPAYEQYF. Written as DNA, the CDR3 is TGTGCCTGGAGTCAATTCCTAGCACCCGCCTACGAGCAGTACTTC. Based on the CDR3 plus reference TRBV30 and TRBJ2-7, the full variable domain is SQTIHQWPATLVQPVGSPLSLECTVEGTSNPNLYWYRQAAGRGLQLLFYSVGIGQISSEVPQNLSASRPQDRQFILSSKKLLLSDSGFYLCAWSQFLAPAYEQYFGPGTRLTVT.

This chain's CDR3 is CASSDLASGMGEQFF. The CDR3 nucleotides read TGTGCCAGCAGTGACTTGGCTAGCGGGATGGGAGAGCAGTTCTTC. The J gene is TRBJ2-1, the V gene TRBV6-4; TRBD2 agrees at 9 bases. J lost 10 bases, V lost 1 base, and 8 bases had no gene match. The CDR3 is made up of 15 amino acids. Germline CDR1 MRHNA, CDR2 SNTAGT.

A word on this clone: In the same sample, other DNA sequences code for this CDR3. This chain joins TRBV28 and TRBJ1-3; a weak D match, TRBD1 (5 bases). Trimming removed 4 bases from V and 4 bases from J, with 17 bases in between. Germline V gene sequence: CDR1 MDHEN, CDR2 SYDVKM. This CDR3 contains 16 residues. CDR3 amino acids: CASSSGLTYLGNTIYF. CDR3 bases: TGTGCCAGCAGTTCGGGACTCACCTACTTAGGAAACACCATATATTTT.

The genes are TRBV7-2 and TRBJ2-3, with unresolved D. This CDR3 has 15 amino acids. V was clipped by 3 bases and J by 1 base, with 11 bases between them. Germline lookup yields CDR1 SGHTA and CDR2 FQGNSA. For the CDR3, the DNA is TGTGCCAGCAGCTTTGGGGTTATAGGCACAGATACGCAGTATTTT. It specifies CASSFGVIGTDTQYF.

The rearrangement joins TRBV28 to TRBJ2-1, with 14 bases fitting TRBD2. V was pared by 1 base and J by 7 bases, with 18 bases of the junction left unmatched. Germline values: CDR1 MDHEN, CDR2 SYDVKM. CDR3 length: 21 amino acids. The CDR3 here is CASSLLSWSGTSGREGNEQFF. The CDR3 nucleotides are TGTGCCAGCAGTTTATTAAGTTGGTCCGGGACTAGCGGGAGAGAAGGAAATGAGCAGTTCTTC.

This clone was seen only a few times. The chain uses TRBV7-2 and TRBJ2-3; 9 bases align to TRBD2. This CDR3 is built from 16 residues. Germline V gives CDR1 SGHTA, CDR2 FQGNSA. Germline trimming cut 5 bases from V and 5 bases from J; bases unmatched to any gene: 11. In DNA form, the CDR3 reads TGTGCCAGCAGCCTATTTAGCGGGAGAGGGGAAGATACGCAGTATTTT. It encodes CASSLFSGRGEDTQYF.

This clone was seen a single time. V usage is TRBV6-1 and J usage is TRBJ2-7, with D perhaps matching TRBD1 (5 bases). Deletions cut 1 base from V and 0 bases from J, with 7 bases between. The CDR3 spans 14 residues. Looked up from germline, CDR1 is MNHNS and CDR2 is SASEGT. The CDR3 loop is CASSEGDSSYEQYV. CDR3 sequence (DNA): TGTGCCAGCAGTGAAGGCGACAGCTCCTACGAGCAGTACGTC.

This rearrangement joins TRBV7-6 to TRBJ2-1, with 9 nucleotides matching TRBD2. V gave up 2 bases and J gave up 7 bases; unmatched junction bases: 6. Germline V gives CDR1 SGHVS, CDR2 FNYEAQ. This CDR3 spans 15 amino acids. CDR3 in DNA: TGTGCCAGCAGCTTAAAGTGGGCGGGGGGGAATGAGCAGTTCTTC. Protein product: CASSLKWAGGNEQFF.

The V gene is TRBV4-1, the J gene TRBJ1-6; TRBD1 is a possible D gene (6 bases). CDR1 MGHRA and CDR2 YSYEKL come from the germline V gene. Trimming cost V 2 bases and J 9 bases, with 11 bases left between them. The length of the CDR3 is 14 residues. The CDR3, as DNA: TGCGCCAGCAGCCAACTACAGGGTTTTTCACCCCTCCACTTT. This sequence encodes CASSQLQGFSPLHF.

The V and J genes are TRBV7-2 and TRBJ2-1, with D maybe TRBD2 (5 bases). This CDR3 region has 13 residues. V lost 0 bases to trimming and J lost 6 bases, with 6 bases between them. Germline CDR1 and CDR2: SGHTA and FQGNSA. The CDR3: CASSLAAGNEQFF. CDR3 DNA sequence: TGTGCCAGCAGCTTAGCGGCGGGCAATGAGCAGTTCTTC.